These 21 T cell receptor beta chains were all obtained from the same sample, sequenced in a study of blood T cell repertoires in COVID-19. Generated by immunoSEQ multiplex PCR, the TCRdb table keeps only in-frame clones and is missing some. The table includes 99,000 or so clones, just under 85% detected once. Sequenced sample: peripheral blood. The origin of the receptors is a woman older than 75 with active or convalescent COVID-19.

This chain's CDR3 is CASSGGWGASYEQYF. The CDR3 bases are TGTGCCAGCAGCGGGGGGTGGGGCGCCTCCTACGAGCAGTACTTC. This chain uses TRBV5-8 with TRBJ2-7; weak D call: TRBD2 (6 bases). The germline V gene encodes CDR1 SGHTS and CDR2 YDEGEE. This CDR3 contains 15 residues. Between the trimmed V and J ends, which lost 4 bases and 0 bases, there was a span of 14 bases.

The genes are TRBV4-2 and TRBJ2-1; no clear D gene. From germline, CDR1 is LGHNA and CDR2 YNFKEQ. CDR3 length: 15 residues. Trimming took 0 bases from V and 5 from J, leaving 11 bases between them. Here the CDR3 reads CASSQDGYRDNEQFF. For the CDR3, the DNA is TGTGCCAGCAGCCAAGACGGCTACCGGGACAATGAGCAGTTCTTC.

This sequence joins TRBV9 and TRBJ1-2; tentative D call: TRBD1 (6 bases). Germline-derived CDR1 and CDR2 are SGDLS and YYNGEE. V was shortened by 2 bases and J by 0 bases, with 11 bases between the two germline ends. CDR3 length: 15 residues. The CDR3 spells CASSVGTTSNYGYTF. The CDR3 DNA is TGTGCCAGCAGCGTTGGGACAACCTCTAACTATGGCTACACCTTC.

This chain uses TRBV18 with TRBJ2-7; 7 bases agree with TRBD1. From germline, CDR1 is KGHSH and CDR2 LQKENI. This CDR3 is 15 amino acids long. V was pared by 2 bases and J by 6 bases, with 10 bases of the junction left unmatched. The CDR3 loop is CASSPRQGVAVEQYF. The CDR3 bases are TGTGCCAGCTCACCAAGACAGGGAGTTGCAGTCGAGCAGTACTTC.

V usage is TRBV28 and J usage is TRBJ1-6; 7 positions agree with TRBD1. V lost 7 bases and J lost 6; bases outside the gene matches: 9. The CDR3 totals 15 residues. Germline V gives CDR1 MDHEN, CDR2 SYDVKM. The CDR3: CASTRDSPSNSPLHF. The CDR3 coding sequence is TGTGCCAGCACTAGGGACAGCCCCTCTAATTCACCCCTCCACTTT. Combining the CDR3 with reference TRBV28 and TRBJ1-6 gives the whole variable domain DVKVTQSSRYLVKRTGEKVFLECVQDMDHENMFWYRQDPGLGLRLIYFSYDVKMKEKGDIPEGYSVSREKKERFSLILESASTNQTSMYLCASTRDSPSNSPLHFGNGTRLTVT.

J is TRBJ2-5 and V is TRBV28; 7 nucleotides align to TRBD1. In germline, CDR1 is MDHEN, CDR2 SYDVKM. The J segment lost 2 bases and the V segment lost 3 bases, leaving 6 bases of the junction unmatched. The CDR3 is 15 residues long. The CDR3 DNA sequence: TGTGCCAGCAGTTTCCCCGGGACAGTTCAAGAGACCCAGTACTTC. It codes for CASSFPGTVQETQYF.

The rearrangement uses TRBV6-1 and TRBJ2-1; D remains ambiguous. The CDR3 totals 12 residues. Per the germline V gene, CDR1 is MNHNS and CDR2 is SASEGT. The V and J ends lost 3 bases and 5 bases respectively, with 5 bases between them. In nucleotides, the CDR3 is TGTGCCAGCAGTGATCTTAACAATGAGCAGTTCTTC. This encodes CASSDLNNEQFF.

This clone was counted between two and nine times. The CDR3 DNA reads as TGTGCCTGGAGTCCTAACCTCGGTAGGGGGGATACGCAGTATTTT. This gives the protein CAWSPNLGRGDTQYF. The genes are TRBV30 and TRBJ2-3; D possibly corresponds to TRBD1 (6 bases). This CDR3 is 15 amino acids long. CDR1 GTSNPN and CDR2 SVGIG come from the germline V gene (reference sequence). V dropped 2 bases and J dropped 6 bases, with 18 bases sitting between them.

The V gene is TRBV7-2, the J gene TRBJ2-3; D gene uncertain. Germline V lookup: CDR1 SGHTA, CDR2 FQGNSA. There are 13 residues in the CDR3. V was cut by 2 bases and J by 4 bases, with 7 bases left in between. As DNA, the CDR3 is TGTGCCAGCAGCTTACCAACTCCAGATACGCAGTATTTT. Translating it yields CASSLPTPDTQYF. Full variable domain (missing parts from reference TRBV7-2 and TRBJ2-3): GAGVSQSPSNKVTEKGKDVELRCDPISGHTALYWYRQSLGQGLEFLIYFQGNSAPDKSGLPSDRFSAERTGGSVSTLTIQRTQQEDSAVYLCASSLPTPDTQYFGPGTRLTVL.

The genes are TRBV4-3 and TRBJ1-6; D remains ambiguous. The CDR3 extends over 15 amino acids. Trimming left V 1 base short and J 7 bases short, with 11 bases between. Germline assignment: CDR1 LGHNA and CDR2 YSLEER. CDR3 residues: CASSQAVGPNSPLHF. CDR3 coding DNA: TGCGCCAGCAGCCAAGCGGTTGGGCCAAATTCACCCCTCCACTTT.

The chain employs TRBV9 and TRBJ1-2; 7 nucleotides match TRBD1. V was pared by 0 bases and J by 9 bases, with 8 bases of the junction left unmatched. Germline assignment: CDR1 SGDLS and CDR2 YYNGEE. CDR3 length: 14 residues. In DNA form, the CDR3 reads TGTGCCAGCAGCGTAGGACAGGGACTTACCAGCTACACCTTC. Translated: CASSVGQGLTSYTF.

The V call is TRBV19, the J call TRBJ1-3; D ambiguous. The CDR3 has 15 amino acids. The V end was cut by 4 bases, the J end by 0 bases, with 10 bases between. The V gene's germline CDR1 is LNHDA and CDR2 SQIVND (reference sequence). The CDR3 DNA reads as TGTGCCAGTAGTACCCTCCGGGACTCTGGAAACACCATATATTTT. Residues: CASSTLRDSGNTIYF.

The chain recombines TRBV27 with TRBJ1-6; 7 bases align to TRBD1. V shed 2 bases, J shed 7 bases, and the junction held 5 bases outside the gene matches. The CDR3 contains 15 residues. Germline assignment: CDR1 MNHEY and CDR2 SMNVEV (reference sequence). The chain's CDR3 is CASSLRGQTNSPLHF. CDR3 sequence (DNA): TGTGCCAGCAGTTTAAGGGGACAGACGAATTCACCCCTCCACTTT.

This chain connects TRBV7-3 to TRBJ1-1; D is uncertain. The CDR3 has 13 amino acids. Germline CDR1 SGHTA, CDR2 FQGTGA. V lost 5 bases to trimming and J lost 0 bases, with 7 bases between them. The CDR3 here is CASSAHMNTEAFF. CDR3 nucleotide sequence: TGTGCCAGCAGCGCCCACATGAACACTGAAGCTTTCTTT.

The chain's CDR3 is CASSVARLAYNEQFF. As DNA, the CDR3 is TGTGCCAGCAGCGTAGCTCGGCTAGCCTACAATGAGCAGTTCTTC. V and J are TRBV9 and TRBJ2-1; D ambiguous. Germline V gene data show CDR1 as SGDLS and CDR2 as YYNGEE. V lost 0 bases to trimming and J lost 2 bases, with 9 bases between them. The CDR3 contains 15 residues.

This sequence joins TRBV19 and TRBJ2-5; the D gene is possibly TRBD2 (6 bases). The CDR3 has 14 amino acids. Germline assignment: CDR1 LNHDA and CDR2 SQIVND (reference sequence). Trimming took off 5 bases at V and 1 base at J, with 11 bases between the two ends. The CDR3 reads CASSARAGQETQYF. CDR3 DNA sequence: TGTGCCAGTAGTGCCCGAGCGGGCCAAGAGACCCAGTACTTC.

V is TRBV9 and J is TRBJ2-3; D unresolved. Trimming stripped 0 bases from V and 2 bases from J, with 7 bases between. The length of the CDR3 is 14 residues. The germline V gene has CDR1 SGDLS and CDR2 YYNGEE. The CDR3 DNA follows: TGTGCCAGCAGCGTAGGGCCGTTCACAGATACGCAGTATTTT. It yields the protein CASSVGPFTDTQYF.

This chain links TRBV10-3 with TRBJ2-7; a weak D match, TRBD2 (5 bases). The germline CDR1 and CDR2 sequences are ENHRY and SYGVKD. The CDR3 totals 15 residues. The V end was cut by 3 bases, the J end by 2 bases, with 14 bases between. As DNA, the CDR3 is TGTGCCATCAGTGATCCGGGGATGTATGCCTACGAGCAGTACTTC. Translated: CAISDPGMYAYEQYF.

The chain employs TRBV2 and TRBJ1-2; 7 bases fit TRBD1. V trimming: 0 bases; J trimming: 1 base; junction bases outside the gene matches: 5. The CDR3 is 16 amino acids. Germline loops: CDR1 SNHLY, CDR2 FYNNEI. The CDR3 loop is CASSEALGQVNYGYTF. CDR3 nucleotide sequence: TGTGCCAGCAGTGAAGCGCTTGGACAGGTTAACTATGGCTACACCTTC.

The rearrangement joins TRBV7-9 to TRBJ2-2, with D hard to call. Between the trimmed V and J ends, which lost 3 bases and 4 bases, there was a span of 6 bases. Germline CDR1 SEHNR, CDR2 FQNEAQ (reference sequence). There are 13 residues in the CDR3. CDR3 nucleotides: TGTGCCAGCAGCTTCATCAGCACCGGGGAGCTGTTTTTT. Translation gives CASSFISTGELFF. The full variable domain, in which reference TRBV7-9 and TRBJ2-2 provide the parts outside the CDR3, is DTGVSQNPRHKITKRGQNVTFRCDPISEHNRLYWYRQTLGQGPEFLTYFQNEAQLEKSRLLSDRFSAERPKGSFSTLEIQRTEQGDSAMYLCASSFISTGELFFGEGSRLTVL.

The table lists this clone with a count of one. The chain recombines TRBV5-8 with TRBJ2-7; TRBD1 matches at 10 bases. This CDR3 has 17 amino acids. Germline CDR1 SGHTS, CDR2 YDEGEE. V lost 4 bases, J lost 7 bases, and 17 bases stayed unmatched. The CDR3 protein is CASSPRDRGPLDGEQYF. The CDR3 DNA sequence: TGTGCCAGCAGCCCCCGGGACAGGGGTCCCCTAGATGGAGAGCAGTACTTC.